The clone carrying this TCR beta chain was counted many times. Its matching antigen is unknown. Read coverage stops 3 residues before the CDR3 terminus; the germline J gene supplies the remainder. Libraries were prepared by immunoSEQ multiplex PCR; TCRdb keeps only in-frame clonotypes and omits some of them. This table holds roughly 28,000 clones with no singletons; the top ten claim approximately 13%. This sample stems from a study of T cell clonality in common variable immunodeficiency. The study's findings and limits: CVID subjects shared fewer TCRbeta clones than healthy controls did.

V shed 6 bases and J 7 bases; nucleotides not matched to a gene: 10. Germline V gives CDR1 LNHDA, CDR2 SQIVND (reference sequence). This CDR3 region has 16 residues. This chain joins TRBV19 and TRBJ2-3; TRBD2 agrees at 13 bases. The TCR sequence derives from a person aged 18 to 70 in good health. Sequencing was carried out using peripheral blood mononuclear cells. The covered CDR3 bases are TGTGCCAGTAGCAATCCAACTAGCGGGGGGGCTTATACG. This translates into CASSNPTSGGAYT. The whole CDR3 region reads CASSNPTSGGAYTQYF.